One sample yielded the 25 T cell receptor beta chains listed below, sequenced in a study of lymphopenia after photon versus proton radiotherapy. Clones were read by immunoSEQ multiplex PCR, and TCRdb kept only the in-frame ones, dropping some. The data hold roughly 18,000 clones, with less than 90% observed a single time. Source: peripheral blood, taken from a patient treated with proton-based radiotherapy. The receptors shown here come from a man between 65 and 85 years old with pancreatic cancer.

This chain joins TRBV6-6 and TRBJ1-5, with a weak D call TRBD1 (5 bases). CDR1 and CDR2 from the germline V gene are MNHNY and SVGAGI (reference sequence). The V end was cut by 8 bases, the J end by 0 bases, with 14 bases between. This CDR3 comprises 15 residues. This CDR3 reads CASRAGDYSNQPQHF. The CDR3 coding sequence is TGTGCCAGCCGTGCGGGGGACTATAGCAATCAGCCCCAGCATTTT.

The rearrangement uses TRBV5-1 and TRBJ2-2; 10 nucleotides align to TRBD2. The V segment lost 2 bases and the J segment 0 bases; nucleotides outside the gene matches: 7. Per the germline V gene, CDR1 is SGHRS and CDR2 is YFSETQ. The CDR3 is made up of 18 amino acids. This CDR3 is CASSLEPLAGANTGELFF. The CDR3 bases are TGCGCCAGCAGCTTAGAACCCCTAGCGGGGGCGAACACCGGGGAGCTGTTTTTT.

The J gene is TRBJ2-3, the V gene TRBV27; D is possibly TRBD1 (5 bases). The CDR3 extends over 16 amino acids. Trimming removed 3 bases at V and 0 bases at J, with 13 bases between. CDR1 and CDR2 (germline): MNHEY, SMNVEV (reference sequence). The CDR3 DNA reads TGTGCCAGCAGTTTGATGACAGATCTTAGCACAGATACGCAGTATTTT. Encoded protein: CASSLMTDLSTDTQYF.

The chain recombines TRBV11-2 with TRBJ1-1; D remains ambiguous. The germline V gene has CDR1 SGHAT and CDR2 FQNNGV. The germline V and J ends were trimmed by 5 bases and 7 bases, with 20 bases remaining between them. The CDR3 sequence is 15 residues long. The DNA of the CDR3 is TGTGCCAGCAGCCAAGGGATACGACTGCGAGATGAAGCTTTCTTT. As protein: CASSQGIRLRDEAFF.

This chain joins TRBV6-5 and TRBJ1-5, with D unresolved. CDR1 is MNHEY and CDR2 is SVGAGI in the germline V gene. The CDR3 extends over 12 amino acids. V was cut by 4 bases and J by 5 bases, with 6 bases left in between. The CDR3 coding sequence is TGTGCCAGCAGTTCATGGGATCAGCCCCAGCATTTT. Its protein product is CASSSWDQPQHF.

This clone was detected only a few times. The V gene is TRBV4-1, the J gene TRBJ2-5; TRBD2 is a possible D gene (6 bases). The CDR3 is made up of 15 amino acids. CDR1 and CDR2 (germline): MGHRA, YSYEKL. The ends were cut back, 4 bases at V and 3 bases at J, with 15 bases in the middle. CDR3 sequence: CASSPRLVGEETQYF. CDR3 coding DNA: TGCGCCAGCAGCCCCCGACTAGTGGGTGAAGAGACCCAGTACTTC.

The chain links TRBV11-3 to TRBJ2-5, with 7 bases that match TRBD2. This CDR3 is 16 amino acids long. Looked up from germline, CDR1 is SGHNT and CDR2 is YENEEA. Germline trimming cut 1 base from V and 2 bases from J; bases unmatched to any gene: 7. The CDR3 sequence is CASSLGASGPQETQYF. The CDR3, as DNA: TGTGCCAGCAGCTTAGGGGCTAGCGGTCCTCAAGAGACCCAGTACTTC.

This clone was detected once. The chain joins TRBV21-1 to TRBJ2-7. TRBV21-1 is designated a pseudogene. The CDR3 is 17 residues long. For the CDR3, the DNA is TGTGCCAGCAGCTCCTACTGGGGGGCCAGCCTCTCCTACGAGCAGTACTTC. Translating it yields CASSSYWGASLSYEQYF.

V usage is TRBV7-9 and J usage is TRBJ2-7; D gene uncertain. CDR3 length: 13 residues. Trimming cost V 4 bases and J 4 bases, with 11 bases left between them. CDR1 and CDR2 (germline): SEHNR, FQNEAQ (reference sequence). The CDR3 spells CASSSGRIYEQYF. In DNA form, the CDR3 reads TGTGCCAGCAGCTCAGGACGAATATACGAGCAGTACTTC.

The chain links TRBV7-6 to TRBJ2-7; TRBD2 might be the D (5 bases). The CDR3 sequence is 15 residues long. V was clipped by 3 bases and J by 4 bases, with 16 bases between them. Germline V lookup: CDR1 SGHVS, CDR2 FNYEAQ. In DNA, the CDR3 is TGTGCCAGCAGCTTCGAAGCCGGGGTATCATACGAGCAGTACTTC. This encodes CASSFEAGVSYEQYF.

V usage is TRBV6-5 and J usage is TRBJ2-7; D is unclear. V lost 6 bases, J lost 2 bases, and 17 bases lay in between. The CDR3 has 15 residues. CDR1 and CDR2 from the germline V gene are MNHEY and SVGAGI. CDR3: CASSSRGLPTYEQYF. CDR3 DNA: TGTGCCAGCAGCTCTCGAGGTCTGCCAACCTACGAGCAGTACTTC.

The J gene is TRBJ2-7, the V gene TRBV30; 7 bases align to TRBD1. The junction had 6 bases not matched to a gene; V was cut back by 5 bases and J by 2 bases. The CDR3 sequence is 13 residues long. Germline CDR1 GTSNPN, CDR2 SVGIG (reference sequence). The CDR3 spells CAWSQGSTYEQYF. In DNA, the CDR3 is TGTGCCTGGTCACAGGGGTCGACCTACGAGCAGTACTTC.

CDR3 protein: CASSSGGSPYEQYF. The CDR3 coding sequence is TGCGCCAGCAGCTCTGGCGGATCCCCCTACGAGCAGTACTTC. The chain uses TRBV5-1 and TRBJ2-7, with no clear D. V lost 3 bases and J lost 2, with 12 bases in between. Germline V gene sequence: CDR1 SGHRS, CDR2 YFSETQ. The CDR3 sequence is 14 residues long.

The CDR3 nucleotides are TGCGCCAGCAGCCCGGGACCGACCGGGACTAGTGGAACCGGGGAGCTGTTTTTT. It translates to CASSPGPTGTSGTGELFF. V gene TRBV5-1 combines with J gene TRBJ2-2, with TRBD2 matching 8 bases. Germline lookup yields CDR1 SGHRS and CDR2 YFSETQ. After removal of 4 bases from V and 5 bases from J, the junction contained 16 bases not matched to a gene. The CDR3 totals 18 residues.

V is TRBV13 and J is TRBJ1-2; 7 nucleotides match TRBD1. CDR1 is PRHDT, CDR2 FYEKMQ, per germline (reference sequence). Losses at the gene ends were 5 bases for V and 4 bases for J; bases not matched to a gene: 7. The length of the CDR3 is 14 residues. The CDR3 loop is CASSEGAGGYGYTF. In DNA, the CDR3 is TGTGCCAGCAGCGAGGGGGCGGGGGGCTATGGCTACACCTTC. Full variable domain (rest looked up from reference TRBV13 and TRBJ1-2): AAGVIQSPRHLIKEKRETATLKCYPIPRHDTVYWYQQGPGQDPQFLISFYEKMQSDKGSIPDRFSAQQFSDYHSELNMSSLELGDSALYFCASSEGAGGYGYTFGSGTRLTVV.

This chain links TRBV30 with TRBJ2-5; D is ambiguous. The J call may be faulty, since TRBJ2-7 better matches the DNA end. Per the germline V gene, CDR1 is GTSNPN and CDR2 is SVGIG (reference sequence). There are 15 residues in the CDR3. The CDR3 region has the DNA TGTGCCTGGAGCGGTCTGGGCCGATACTCCTACGAGCAGTACTTC. Translated: CAWSGLGRYSYEQYF.

By share, this clone counts as large. The chain uses TRBV6-1 and TRBJ1-6; tentative D call: TRBD1 (6 bases). The V end lost 1 base, the J end lost 7 bases, and 11 bases lay between the germline ends. The CDR3 runs 15 residues. Germline V gives CDR1 MNHNS, CDR2 SASEGT. The DNA for the CDR3 is TGTGCCAGCAGTGAAGGGTCAGGGGACAATTCACCCCTCCACTTT. This translates into CASSEGSGDNSPLHF.

The gene calls are TRBV29-1 and TRBJ2-1; TRBD2 aligns across 8 bases. The CDR3 has 17 residues. The germline V gene has CDR1 SQVTM and CDR2 ANQGSEA. V shed 0 bases and J 7 bases; nucleotides not matched to a gene: 14. DNA for the CDR3: TGCAGCGTTGAAGATTGGGAGAGCGGGAGATTAAGGAATGAGCAGTTCTTC. This gives the protein CSVEDWESGRLRNEQFF.

V gene TRBV27 combines with J gene TRBJ1-1; a possible D gene is TRBD1 (5 bases). The germline V and J ends were trimmed by 4 bases and 1 base, with 10 bases remaining between them. The germline gives CDR1 MNHEY, CDR2 SMNVEV (reference sequence). This CDR3 is built from 14 residues. The CDR3 spells CASSSGRPNTEAFF. The CDR3 DNA is TGTGCCAGCAGTTCGGGACGGCCGAACACTGAAGCTTTCTTT.

This clone was detected a few times. The chain joins TRBV18 to TRBJ2-7; tentatively, D is TRBD2 (6 bases). The CDR3 contains 14 residues. Trimming stripped 2 bases from V and 7 bases from J, with 15 bases between. CDR1 is KGHSH and CDR2 is LQKENI in the germline V gene. The CDR3 is CASSPALATQEQYF. CDR3 nucleotides: TGTGCCAGCTCACCAGCACTAGCAACACAAGAGCAGTACTTC. Supplemented by reference TRBV18 and TRBJ2-7, the full variable domain reads NAGVMQNPRHLVRRRGQEARLRCSPMKGHSHVYWYRQLPEEGLKFMVYLQKENIIDESGMPKERFSAEFPKEGPSILRIQQVVRGDSAAYFCASSPALATQEQYFGPGTRLTVT.

This clone was found a few times. V is TRBV7-9 and J is TRBJ1-1; no clear D. V lost 1 base and J 0 bases, leaving 6 bases between the germline ends. The CDR3 covers 14 residues. Germline CDR1 is SEHNR and CDR2 is FQNEAQ (reference sequence). The CDR3, as DNA: TGTGCCAGCAGCTTAGATGTTATGAACACTGAAGCTTTCTTT. It specifies CASSLDVMNTEAFF.

The chain has TRBV9 and TRBJ2-3; 7 bases match TRBD2. Germline CDR1 reads SGDLS; CDR2 reads YYNGEE. Trimming cost V 0 bases and J 5 bases; bases outside gene matches: 18. This CDR3 comprises 19 residues. CDR3 sequence reads: CASSVGGGSGGGLQDTQYF. CDR3 coding DNA: TGTGCCAGCAGCGTAGGCGGAGGGAGTGGGGGAGGGCTACAAGATACGCAGTATTTT.

This rearrangement joins TRBV6-5 to TRBJ2-7; D not certain. This CDR3 is built from 15 residues. Trimming took off 3 bases at V and 6 bases at J, with 18 bases between the two ends. Germline CDR1 is MNHEY and CDR2 is SVGAGI. CDR3: CASSYWVSPGREQYF. CDR3 DNA sequence: TGTGCCAGCAGTTATTGGGTTAGCCCCGGCCGCGAGCAGTACTTC.

The chain links TRBV18 to TRBJ1-4; no firm D call. Germline lookup yields CDR1 KGHSH and CDR2 LQKENI. This CDR3 spans 14 amino acids. V was trimmed by 2 bases and J by 5 bases, leaving 9 bases between them. CDR3 coding DNA: TGTGCCAGCTCACCAAACCGCGGGAATGAAAAACTGTTTTTT. It translates to CASSPNRGNEKLFF.

The chain recombines TRBV5-1 with TRBJ2-4, with a possible D match to TRBD1 (5 bases). Per germline, CDR1 SGHRS and CDR2 YFSETQ. Trimming removed 0 bases at V and 7 bases at J, with 17 bases between. This CDR3 is built from 16 residues. Here the CDR3 DNA reads TGCGCCAGCAGCTTGGGGGGTCCGAAGGGGTCGAACATTCAGTACTTC. Translation: CASSLGGPKGSNIQYF.